Listed below are T cell receptor beta chains from one sample, sequenced in a study of blood T cell repertoires in COVID-19. Sequenced by immunoSEQ multiplex PCR; TCRdb stores in-frame clones only, minus some. The sample records some 29,000 clones, 80% being singletons. Sequenced input: peripheral blood. Every receptor here comes from a woman aged 65 to 85 with acute or convalescent COVID-19. The CDR3 runs from the conserved cysteine through the conserved F or W. The order of the fields is D gene, clone size, V gene, J gene, CDR3 DNA, CDR3 protein. A D gene is named only where the DNA matches it firmly. Only part of the rows carry a size: once, few, many, or a class if the clone is expanded.

D gene: TRBD1
clone size: -
V gene: TRBV19
J gene: TRBJ2-7
CDR3 DNA: TGTGCCAGTAGTATAGGGCTCGACAGGGCGCGCTACGAGCAGTACTTC
CDR3 protein: CASSIGLDRARYEQYF

D gene: TRBD1
clone size: -
V gene: TRBV6-5
J gene: TRBJ2-1
CDR3 DNA: TGTGCCAGCAGCGCCGGGACAGGGACCAACAATGAGCAGTTCTTC
CDR3 protein: CASSAGTGTNNEQFF

D gene: -
clone size: -
V gene: TRBV5-5
J gene: TRBJ2-1
CDR3 DNA: TGTGCCAGCAAAACCCGTCGGGACACGTACAATGAGCAGTTCTTC
CDR3 protein: CASKTRRDTYNEQFF

D gene: -
clone size: -
V gene: TRBV7-2
J gene: TRBJ2-4
CDR3 DNA: TGTGCCAGCAGCTTAGCGGCAGGGTCCGCAAACATTCAGTACTTC
CDR3 protein: CASSLAAGSANIQYF

D gene: -
clone size: -
V gene: TRBV5-1
J gene: TRBJ1-1
CDR3 DNA: TGCGCCAGCAGCTTGGCACCGAAGCCCGACACTGAAGCTTTCTTT
CDR3 protein: CASSLAPKPDTEAFF

D gene: -
clone size: -
V gene: TRBV6-5
J gene: TRBJ1-5
CDR3 DNA: TGTGCCAGCAGTCGGCAGGGTTACAATCAGCCCCAGCATTTT
CDR3 protein: CASSRQGYNQPQHF

D gene: -
clone size: -
V gene: TRBV2
J gene: TRBJ1-4
CDR3 DNA: TGTGCCAGCAACCCAGGGTCCGAAAAACTGTTTTTT
CDR3 protein: CASNPGSEKLFF

D gene: -
clone size: -
V gene: TRBV28
J gene: TRBJ1-5
CDR3 DNA: TGTGCCAGCAGTCTCTCACAGCGGAGCAATCAGCCCCAGCATTTT
CDR3 protein: CASSLSQRSNQPQHF

D gene: -
clone size: -
V gene: TRBV4-3
J gene: TRBJ2-6
CDR3 DNA: TGCGCCAGCAGCCAAGTTTTTAGCTCTGGGGCCAACGTCCTGACTTTC
CDR3 protein: CASSQVFSSGANVLTF

D gene: -
clone size: -
V gene: TRBV5-5
J gene: TRBJ2-1
CDR3 DNA: TGTGCCAGCAGCTTGGCAGGAGGGCATGAGCAGTTCTTC
CDR3 protein: CASSLAGGHEQFF

D gene: -
clone size: -
V gene: TRBV28
J gene: TRBJ1-6
CDR3 DNA: TGTGCCAGCAGCCGAACTGAGAATAATTCACCCCTCCACTTT
CDR3 protein: CASSRTENNSPLHF

D gene: -
clone size: -
V gene: TRBV5-1
J gene: TRBJ1-4
CDR3 DNA: TGCGCCAGCAGCGGACAGCCGAATGAAAAACTGTTTTTT
CDR3 protein: CASSGQPNEKLFF

D gene: TRBD2
clone size: -
V gene: TRBV30
J gene: TRBJ2-1
CDR3 DNA: TGTGCCTGGACAGCGGGGTACAATGAGCAGTTCTTC
CDR3 protein: CAWTAGYNEQFF

D gene: TRBD1
clone size: -
V gene: TRBV4-3
J gene: TRBJ2-2
CDR3 DNA: TGCGCCAGCAGCCAAGAAGGGACAGGGACCGGGGAGCTGTTTTTT
CDR3 protein: CASSQEGTGTGELFF

D gene: -
clone size: -
V gene: TRBV6-6
J gene: TRBJ1-1
CDR3 DNA: TGTGCCAGCAGTACCTCGGGGAGCCTGAACACTGAAGCTTTCTTT
CDR3 protein: CASSTSGSLNTEAFF

D gene: -
clone size: -
V gene: TRBV6-5
J gene: TRBJ1-1
CDR3 DNA: TGTGCCAGTGCCCCCGAACAGGGACAGAACACTGAAGCTTTCTTT
CDR3 protein: CASAPEQGQNTEAFF

D gene: -
clone size: few
V gene: TRBV6-5
J gene: TRBJ1-1
CDR3 DNA: TGTGCCAGCAATGGGGCTCGGAACACTGAAGCTTTCTTT
CDR3 protein: CASNGARNTEAFF

D gene: -
clone size: -
V gene: TRBV5-1
J gene: TRBJ2-1
CDR3 DNA: TGCGCCAGCAGCTTGGGGGGCGGGGCCTACAATGAGCAGTTCTTC
CDR3 protein: CASSLGGGAYNEQFF

D gene: TRBD2
clone size: few
V gene: TRBV6-2/TRBV6-3
J gene: TRBJ2-5
CDR3 DNA: TGTGCCAGCAGTCCGACTAGCGGGGGAGCTTCCCAAGAGACCCAGTACTTC
CDR3 protein: CASSPTSGGASQETQYF

D gene: TRBD1
clone size: -
V gene: TRBV6-5
J gene: TRBJ1-1
CDR3 DNA: TGTGCCAGCAGTTACGGACAGGCCACTGAAGCTTTCTTT
CDR3 protein: CASSYGQATEAFF

D gene: -
clone size: -
V gene: TRBV28
J gene: TRBJ1-3
CDR3 DNA: TGTGCCAGCAGCACCCAGGGGTCTGGAAACACCATATATTTT
CDR3 protein: CASSTQGSGNTIYF

D gene: -
clone size: -
V gene: TRBV6-5
J gene: TRBJ2-7
CDR3 DNA: TGTGCCAGCAGTTCCCCGGGATCTATGAACGAGCAGTACTTC
CDR3 protein: CASSSPGSMNEQYF

D gene: -
clone size: -
V gene: TRBV9
J gene: TRBJ2-4
CDR3 DNA: TGTGCCAGCAGCGAGCACGTCGGCATTCAGTACTTC
CDR3 protein: CASSEHVGIQYF